The present T cell receptor beta chain was sequenced within a study of cytomegalovirus exposure and HLA in healthy donors. Findings and caveats of the study: Whilst most TCR sequences proved rare, a subset of public TCRs occurred across many donors. Cytomegalovirus-associated TCR beta chains were listed, numbering 150 to 200.

Worth noting for this clone: Its antigen is still unknown. At one of its ends the junction is not consistent with the germline gene, which may arise from a read error.

The repertoire was sequenced with immunoSEQ multiplex PCR; TCRdb's copy has only in-frame clones and lacks some. The table has fewer than 120,000 clones, roughly 90% seen once. The CDR3 has 14 residues. The V gene's germline CDR1 is SSHAT and CDR2 FNYEAQ (reference sequence). Sequencing was carried out using PBMCs. The receptor's source is a woman in her thirties in good health and CMV-seropositive. The chain couples TRBV7-7 to TRBJ2-1, with D possibly TRBD2 on 6 matching bases. CDR3: CASSPLGTGNEQFF. CDR3 sequence (DNA): TGTGCTAGCAGCCCCCTCGGGACTGGGAATGAGCAGTTCTTC.